This T cell receptor (beta chain) was identified in a study of OX40 agonist ivuxolimab in advanced cancers. The table came from immunoSEQ multiplex PCR; TCRdb's copy has only in-frame clones and leaves some out. This table holds around 80,000 clones, more than 85% found once. This clone was seen only once. Its cognate antigen is unknown. Study-wide findings and caveats: Specificity for antigen went undetermined in the expanded peripheral T cells.

With V trimmed by 7 bases and J by 4 bases, 6 bases remained unmatched. From germline, CDR1 is MNHEY and CDR2 SVGAGI. The CDR3 totals 14 residues. The TCR was taken from an adult with an advanced solid tumor such as melanoma, head and neck, liver or kidney cancer. The material was CD4+ or CD8+ T cells sorted from blood, obtained in a trial of the OX40 agonist ivuxolimab. The rearrangement joins TRBV6-5 to TRBJ2-1; 8 nucleotides line up with TRBD2. DNA of the CDR3: TGTGCCAGCACTACTAGCGGTAATTACAATGAGCAGTTCTTC. Translating it yields CASTTSGNYNEQFF.